A single sample is the source of the 6 T cell receptor beta chains below, sequenced in a study of blood T cells in healthy people across ages. With a J-beta primer mix and a sample-barcoded 5' primer, a second PCR ran 7 to 11 cycles. One entry per CDR3 protein results from TCRdb running MiXCR on the 5' RACE reads. The table shows 1.5 million to 2 million distinct CDR3 sequences, with about 39% occurring only once. The sample taken for sequencing was blood. The origin of the receptors is a human donor in good health.

The sample holds a few counts of this clonotype. The CDR3 here is CASSLRQESSYEQYF. The CDR3 nucleotides are TGTGCCAGCAGCCTTCGACAGGAAAGCTCCTACGAGCAGTACTTC. The chain joins TRBV4-2 to TRBJ2-7, with D possibly TRBD1 on 6 matching bases. CDR1 LGHNA and CDR2 YNFKEQ come from the germline V gene. This CDR3 spans 15 amino acids. V lost 4 bases and J 0 bases, leaving 13 bases between the germline ends.

This clonotype was observed a handful of times. The chain joins TRBV2 to TRBJ2-7; 7 bases are a match to TRBD2. CDR3 length: 18 residues. The V gene's germline CDR1 is SNHLY and CDR2 FYNNEI. The trim removed 4 bases at V and 0 bases at J, leaving 15 bases unmatched. Written as DNA, the CDR3 is TGTGCCAGCAGTGTCTCGACCGTGAGAGCGGGGACCTCCTACGAGCAGTACTTC. This translates into CASSVSTVRAGTSYEQYF.

In this sample, this clonotype turned up a few times. V usage is TRBV5-1 and J usage is TRBJ2-1; D ambiguous. Trimming took off 2 bases at V and 9 bases at J, with 9 bases between the two ends. From germline, CDR1 is SGHRS and CDR2 YFSETQ. This CDR3 contains 12 residues. CDR3 protein: CASSFPASEQFF. CDR3 nucleotide sequence: TGCGCCAGCAGCTTCCCAGCTAGTGAGCAGTTCTTC.

The chain uses TRBV25-1 and TRBJ2-7, with 11 bases lining up with TRBD1. V lost 3 bases, J lost 9 bases, and 10 bases stayed unmatched. The CDR3 sequence is 15 residues long. The V gene's germline CDR1 is MGHDK and CDR2 SYGVNS. Here the CDR3 reads CASSDSGTGGNGQYF. DNA for the CDR3: TGTGCCAGCAGTGATTCCGGGACAGGGGGGAACGGGCAGTACTTC.

The chain joins TRBV7-2 to TRBJ2-5; tentatively, D is TRBD1 (6 bases). Trimming removed 4 bases from V and 4 bases from J, with 13 bases in between. The germline CDR1 and CDR2 sequences are SGHTA and FQGNSA. There are 14 residues in the CDR3. The DNA for the CDR3 is TGTGCCAGCAGCTCCACAGGGCAGGGAGAGACCCAGTACTTC. Protein sequence: CASSSTGQGETQYF.

This clonotype was found a few times. The gene calls are TRBV12-3 or TRBV12-4 and TRBJ2-7, with 9 positions matching TRBD2. The CDR3 loop spans 13 amino acids. The V and J ends lost 3 bases and 10 bases, in that order; junction bases with no gene match: 7. The CDR3 sequence: CASSFGLAGSQYF. CDR3 DNA: TGTGCCAGCAGTTTTGGTCTAGCGGGGAGCCAGTACTTC.